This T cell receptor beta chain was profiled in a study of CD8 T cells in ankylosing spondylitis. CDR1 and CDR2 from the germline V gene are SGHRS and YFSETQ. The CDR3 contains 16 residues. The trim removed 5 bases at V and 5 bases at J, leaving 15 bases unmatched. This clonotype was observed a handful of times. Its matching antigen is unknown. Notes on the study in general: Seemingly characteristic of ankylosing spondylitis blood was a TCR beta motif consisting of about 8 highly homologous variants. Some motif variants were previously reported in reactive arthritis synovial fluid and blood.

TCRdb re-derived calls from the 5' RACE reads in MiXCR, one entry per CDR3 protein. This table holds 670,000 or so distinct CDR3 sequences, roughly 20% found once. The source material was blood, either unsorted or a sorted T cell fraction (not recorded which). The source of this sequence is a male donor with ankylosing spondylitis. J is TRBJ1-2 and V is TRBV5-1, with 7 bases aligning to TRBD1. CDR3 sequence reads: CASSPLREGAIYGYTF. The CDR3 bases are TGCGCCAGCAGTCCCTTGAGGGAGGGGGCTATATATGGCTACACCTTC.